A single sample is the source of the 29 T cell receptor beta chains below, sequenced in a study of CD8 T cells in Susac syndrome. RNA, at about 0.45 to 1 ug, was reverse transcribed with random hexamers. Each CDR3 protein is one row after TCRdb ran MiXCR on the immunoSEQ multiplex PCR reads. This sample has 150,000 to 250,000 distinct CDR3 sequences, with 90% to 95% found just once. Sequencing input: CD4+ T cells from PBMCs. Every receptor here comes from a human donor with multiple sclerosis.

V and J are TRBV3-1 and TRBJ2-3; 9 bases align to TRBD1. Germline lookup yields CDR1 LGHDT and CDR2 YNNKEL (reference sequence). The V gene end was trimmed by 1 base and the J gene end by 5 bases; junction bases not matched to a gene: 1. The CDR3 is 14 amino acids. This chain's CDR3 is CASSQGTGEDTQYF. The CDR3 DNA sequence: TGTGCCAGCAGCCAAGGGACAGGGGAAGATACGCAGTATTTT.

For the CDR3, the DNA is TGTGCCACCAGTGATCCCGGGAGACAAGAGACCCAGTACTTC. It yields the protein CATSDPGRQETQYF. The chain uses TRBV24-1 and TRBJ2-5, with a tentative D call TRBD2 (6 bases). V was trimmed by 3 bases and J by 2 bases, leaving 9 bases between them. The germline CDR1 and CDR2 sequences are KGHDR and SFDVKD. The CDR3 length is 14 residues.

The chain's CDR3 is CASSGQGTWEQYF. As DNA, the CDR3 is TGTGCCAGCAGTGGACAGGGGACTTGGGAGCAGTACTTC. The V gene is TRBV2, the J gene TRBJ2-7, with TRBD1 identical over 8 bases. The germline V gene has CDR1 SNHLY and CDR2 FYNNEI. CDR3 length: 13 amino acids. V dropped 4 bases and J dropped 7; count of bases not matched to a gene: 6.

This chain joins TRBV5-1 and TRBJ2-7, with 11 nucleotides matching TRBD1. The trim removed 2 bases at V and 6 bases at J, leaving 4 bases unmatched. The CDR3 is made up of 14 amino acids. In germline, CDR1 is SGHRS, CDR2 YFSETQ. CDR3 protein: CASSFSGTGGEQYF. The CDR3 DNA reads as TGCGCCAGCAGCTTTTCGGGGACAGGGGGCGAGCAGTACTTC.

The J gene is TRBJ2-1, the V gene TRBV29-1; a possible D gene is TRBD1 (6 bases). V dropped 7 bases and J dropped 5 bases, with 18 bases sitting between them. CDR3 length: 14 residues. From germline, CDR1 is SQVTM and CDR2 ANQGSEA. The CDR3 sequence is CSARDRGTHNEQFF. The CDR3 DNA is TGCAGCGCGAGGGATAGGGGGACGCACAATGAGCAGTTCTTC.

V gene TRBV3-1 combines with J gene TRBJ2-7; D gene ambiguous. Trimming stripped 3 bases from V and 2 bases from J, with 5 bases between. CDR3 length equals 12 residues. Per germline, CDR1 LGHDT and CDR2 YNNKEL (reference sequence). The CDR3 region has the DNA TGTGCCAGCAGCCACATTGCCTACGAGCAGTACTTC. Protein product: CASSHIAYEQYF.

The chain carries TRBV20-1 and TRBJ2-1; the D gene is possibly TRBD1 (6 bases). This CDR3 has 16 residues. Germline CDR1 reads DFQATT; CDR2 reads SNEGSKA (reference sequence). V lost 6 bases, J lost 0 bases, and 18 bases lay in between. The CDR3 spells CSARNRQASSYNEQFF. The CDR3, as DNA: TGCAGTGCAAGGAACCGACAGGCTAGCTCCTACAATGAGCAGTTCTTC.

The rearrangement uses TRBV24-1 and TRBJ2-2; TRBD2 aligns across 8 bases. The CDR3 contains 15 residues. V shed 12 bases and J 0 bases; nucleotides not matched to a gene: 8. CDR1 is KGHDR and CDR2 is SFDVKD in the germline V gene. CDR3 bases: TGTGCCGCCGCGGGGGGCCCGCCGAACACCGGGGAGCTGTTTTTT. Translating it yields CAAAGGPPNTGELFF.

The V call is TRBV9, the J call TRBJ2-3; D is uncertain. Germline CDR1 reads SGDLS; CDR2 reads YYNGEE. V gave up 3 bases and J gave up 4 bases, with 9 bases separating them. The CDR3 loop spans 13 amino acids. CDR3 bases: TGTGCCAGCAGCGCCAGATTCGCAGATACGCAGTATTTT. It translates to CASSARFADTQYF.

This chain uses TRBV12-3 or TRBV12-4 with TRBJ2-2; D might be TRBD1 or TRBD2, each matching 5 bases. CDR3 length: 14 amino acids. V lost 6 bases to trimming and J lost 5 bases, with 13 bases between them. The CDR3 sequence: CASSTGTHTGELFF. CDR3 DNA: TGTGCCAGCAGCACCGGGACCCATACCGGGGAGCTGTTTTTT.

V is TRBV14 and J is TRBJ2-1; D is undetermined. The V and J ends lost 0 bases and 8 bases respectively, with 14 bases between them. Germline CDR1 SGHDN, CDR2 FVKESK. This CDR3 comprises 15 residues. In nucleotides, the CDR3 is TGTGCCAGCAGCCAAGATCTTATTCGGGCCGATGAGCAGTTCTTC. It encodes CASSQDLIRADEQFF.

This clonotype has only a few counts. The gene calls are TRBV9 and TRBJ2-1; TRBD1 aligns across 7 bases. The CDR3 covers 15 residues. The germline CDR1 and CDR2 sequences are SGDLS and YYNGEE. With V trimmed by 5 bases and J by 0 bases, 5 bases remained unmatched. CDR3 region: CASSVRDSSYNEQFF. CDR3 sequence (DNA): TGTGCCAGCAGTGTCCGGGACAGCTCCTACAATGAGCAGTTCTTC.

V gene TRBV27 combines with J gene TRBJ2-6; D uncertain. CDR3 length: 13 residues. Germline loops: CDR1 MNHEY, CDR2 SMNVEV (reference sequence). Trimming cost V 8 bases and J 4 bases, with 9 bases left between them. The CDR3 reads CASRMSGANVLTF. DNA of the CDR3: TGTGCCAGCCGAATGTCCGGGGCCAACGTCCTGACTTTC.

J is TRBJ2-7 and V is TRBV20-1, with D perhaps matching TRBD1 (6 bases). V was shortened by 3 bases and J by 0 bases, with 6 bases between the two germline ends. The CDR3 is 12 amino acids. Germline V gene lookup returns CDR1 DFQATT and CDR2 SNEGSKA (reference sequence). The DNA for the CDR3 is TGCAGTGCTAGCAGGGGCTCCTACGAGCAGTACTTC. Amino acids: CSASRGSYEQYF.

The chain is built from TRBV5-1 and TRBJ2-3; possibly TRBD1 for D (6 bases). V lost 7 bases to trimming and J lost 2 bases, with 14 bases between them. This CDR3 is 14 amino acids long. Germline CDR1 is SGHRS and CDR2 is YFSETQ. The CDR3 region has the DNA TGCGCCAGCGGAGGTCAGGGACACACAGATACGCAGTATTTT. The encoded protein is CASGGQGHTDTQYF.

The chain carries TRBV20-1 and TRBJ1-3; 7 positions agree with TRBD1. Germline V CDR1 and CDR2: DFQATT, SNEGSKA (reference sequence). The ends lost 3 bases at V and 9 bases at J; junction bases unmatched: 5. This CDR3 is built from 12 residues. The CDR3: CSARSQGVTIYF. The CDR3 DNA reads TGCAGTGCTAGGTCCCAGGGGGTCACCATATATTTT.

Written as DNA, the CDR3 is TGTGCCAGTAGTATCGAGATGAACACTGAAGCTTTCTTT. As protein: CASSIEMNTEAFF. The chain joins TRBV19 to TRBJ1-1, with D uncertain. This CDR3 spans 13 amino acids. Per germline, CDR1 LNHDA and CDR2 SQIVND (reference sequence). With 3 bases removed from V and 0 bases from J, the gap between germline ends came to 5 bases. The complete variable domain, with remaining parts taken from reference TRBV19 and TRBJ1-1, reads DGGITQSPKYLFRKEGQNVTLSCEQNLNHDAMYWYRQDPGQGLRLIYYSQIVNDFQKGDIAEGYSVSREKKESFPLTVTSAQKNPTAFYLCASSIEMNTEAFFGQGTRLTVV.

This clonotype was seen just once. CDR3 sequence (DNA): TGCGCCAGCAGCTTGGATGGAGGGACAGTTTCCTACAATGAGCAGTTCTTC. Translated, it gives CASSLDGGTVSYNEQFF. The rearrangement links TRBV5-1 to TRBJ2-1; tentative D call: TRBD1 (7 bases). The CDR3 length is 17 residues. Germline V CDR1 and CDR2: SGHRS, YFSETQ. V shed 0 bases and J shed 1 base, with 14 bases lying between them. Filled out from reference TRBV5-1 and TRBJ2-1, the complete variable domain reads KAGVTQTPRYLIKTRGQQVTLSCSPISGHRSVSWYQQTPGQGLQFLFEYFSETQRNKGNFPGRFSGRQFSNSRSEMNVSTLELGDSALYLCASSLDGGTVSYNEQFFGPGTRLTVL.

This rearrangement joins TRBV27 to TRBJ2-5; D unclear. The germline V gene encodes CDR1 MNHEY and CDR2 SMNVEV (reference sequence). V lost 7 bases, J lost 7 bases, and 7 bases lay in between. The CDR3 totals 10 residues. The CDR3 bases are TGTGCCAGCAACCTGGGGACCCAGTACTTC. As protein: CASNLGTQYF.

This chain connects TRBV5-1 to TRBJ2-5; 7 bases agree with TRBD1. CDR1 SGHRS and CDR2 YFSETQ come from the germline V gene. After removal of 1 base from V and 3 bases from J, the junction contained 3 bases not matched to a gene. The CDR3 loop spans 14 amino acids. CDR3 in DNA: TGCGCCAGCAGCTTGATTGGACAGGAAGAGACCCAGTACTTC. It is translated as CASSLIGQEETQYF.

J is TRBJ2-7 and V is TRBV20-1, with D possibly being TRBD1 or TRBD2 (5 bases each). Per the germline V gene, CDR1 is DFQATT and CDR2 is SNEGSKA (reference sequence). The V gene lost 0 bases and the J gene lost 0 bases, with 12 bases spanning the gap. The CDR3 has 15 amino acids. The CDR3 DNA sequence: TGCAGTGCTAGAGATCTGGGGCGGGCCTCCTACGAGCAGTACTTC. It specifies CSARDLGRASYEQYF.

The chain couples TRBV7-6 to TRBJ1-6; TRBD1 might be the D (5 bases). Germline V gene data show CDR1 as SGHVS and CDR2 as FNYEAQ. Trimming took off 1 base at V and 7 bases at J, with 14 bases between the two ends. The CDR3 has 16 residues. The CDR3 loop reads CASSLVVGEGNSPLHF. Written as DNA, the CDR3 is TGTGCCAGCAGCTTAGTGGTGGGGGAAGGCAATTCACCCCTCCACTTT.

This chain joins TRBV29-1 and TRBJ1-1, with a possible D match to TRBD1 (5 bases). The CDR3 loop spans 14 amino acids. Trimming stripped 5 bases from V and 5 bases from J, with 18 bases between. Per germline, CDR1 SQVTM and CDR2 ANQGSEA. DNA of the CDR3: TGCAGCGTTTCGATGGCAGGGTTGAGGACTGAAGCTTTCTTT. Amino acids: CSVSMAGLRTEAFF.

The chain has TRBV20-1 and TRBJ1-4; possible D gene TRBD1, 5 bases. Trimming took 0 bases from V and 4 from J, leaving 12 bases between them. Germline loops: CDR1 DFQATT, CDR2 SNEGSKA (reference sequence). This CDR3 is 15 amino acids long. The CDR3, as DNA: TGCAGTGCTAGAGATTCCAGGGCTAATAATGAAAAACTGTTTTTT. The encoded protein is CSARDSRANNEKLFF.

The J gene is TRBJ1-2, the V gene TRBV3-1; D remains ambiguous. The germline gives CDR1 LGHDT, CDR2 YNNKEL (reference sequence). The CDR3 is 13 residues long. V shed 6 bases and J shed 2 bases, with 10 bases lying between them. This CDR3 is CASSPTENYGYTF. CDR3 nucleotides: TGTGCCAGCAGTCCCACGGAAAACTATGGCTACACCTTC.

The chain links TRBV27 to TRBJ2-7, with TRBD1 matching over 7 bases. The ends lost 5 bases at V and 1 base at J; junction bases unmatched: 11. CDR1 is MNHEY and CDR2 is SMNVEV in the germline V gene (reference sequence). The CDR3 length is 16 residues. The CDR3 DNA follows: TGTGCCAGCAGTCCTCCCCCGGGACAGCTTTCCTACGAGCAGTACTTC. It yields the protein CASSPPPGQLSYEQYF.

The V call is TRBV29-1, the J call TRBJ1-1; the D is unclear. Deletions cut 4 bases from V and 0 bases from J, with 9 bases between. The CDR3 sequence is 13 residues long. CDR1 and CDR2 (germline): SQVTM, ANQGSEA. This chain's CDR3 is CSVGRHVNTEAFF. CDR3 DNA sequence: TGCAGCGTTGGCAGACATGTGAACACTGAAGCTTTCTTT.

The chain is built from TRBV4-1 and TRBJ2-3; D call uncertain. The CDR3 has 12 residues. Germline values: CDR1 MGHRA, CDR2 YSYEKL. V lost 1 base and J 9 bases, leaving 8 bases between the germline ends. The CDR3 loop is CASSQAAGTQYF. The DNA for the CDR3 is TGCGCCAGCAGCCAAGCCGCTGGCACGCAGTATTTT.

The chain carries TRBV3-1 and TRBJ1-2, with D hard to call. V gave up 1 base and J gave up 3 bases, with 9 bases separating them. Germline V gene sequence: CDR1 LGHDT, CDR2 YNNKEL (reference sequence). The CDR3 totals 14 residues. The CDR3 is CASSQATEYYGYTF. Here the CDR3 DNA reads TGTGCCAGCAGCCAAGCGACGGAATACTATGGCTACACCTTC. Filled out from reference TRBV3-1 and TRBJ1-2, the complete variable domain reads DTAVSQTPKYLVTQMGNDKSIKCEQNLGHDTMYWYKQDSKKFLKIMFSYNNKELIINETVPNRFSPKSPDKAHLNLHINSLELGDSAVYFCASSQATEYYGYTFGSGTRLTVV.